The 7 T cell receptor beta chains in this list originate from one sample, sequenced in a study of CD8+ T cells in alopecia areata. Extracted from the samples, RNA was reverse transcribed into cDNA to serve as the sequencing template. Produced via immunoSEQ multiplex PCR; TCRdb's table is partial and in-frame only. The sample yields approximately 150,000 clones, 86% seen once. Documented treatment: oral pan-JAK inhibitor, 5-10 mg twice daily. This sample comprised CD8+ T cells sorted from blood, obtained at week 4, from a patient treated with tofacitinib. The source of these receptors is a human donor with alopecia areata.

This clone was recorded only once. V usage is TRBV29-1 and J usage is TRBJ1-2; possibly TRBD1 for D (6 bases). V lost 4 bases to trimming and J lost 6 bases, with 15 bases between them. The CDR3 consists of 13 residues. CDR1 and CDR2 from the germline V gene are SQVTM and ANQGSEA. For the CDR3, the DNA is TGCAGCGTTGTTACCGGGGGGCTGGATGGCTACACCTTC. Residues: CSVVTGGLDGYTF.

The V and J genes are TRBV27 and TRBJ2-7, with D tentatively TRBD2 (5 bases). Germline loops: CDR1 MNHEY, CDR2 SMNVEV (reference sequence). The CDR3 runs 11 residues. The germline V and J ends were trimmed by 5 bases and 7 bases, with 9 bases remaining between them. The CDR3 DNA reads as TGTGCCAGCAGTGAGGGAGTAGAGCAGTACTTC. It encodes CASSEGVEQYF.

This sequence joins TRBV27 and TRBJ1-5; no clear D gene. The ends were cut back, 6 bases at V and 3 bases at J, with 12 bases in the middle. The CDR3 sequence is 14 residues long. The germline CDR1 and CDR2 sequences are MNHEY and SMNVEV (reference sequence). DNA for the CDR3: TGTGCCAGCAGCACTACAGAAGACAATCAGCCCCAGCATTTT. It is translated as CASSTTEDNQPQHF.

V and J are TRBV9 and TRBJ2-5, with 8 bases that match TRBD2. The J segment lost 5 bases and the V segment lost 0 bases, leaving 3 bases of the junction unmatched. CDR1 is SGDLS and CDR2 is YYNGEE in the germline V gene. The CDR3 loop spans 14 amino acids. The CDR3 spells CASSVATGGETQYF. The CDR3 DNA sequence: TGTGCCAGCAGCGTAGCTACGGGAGGGGAGACCCAGTACTTC.

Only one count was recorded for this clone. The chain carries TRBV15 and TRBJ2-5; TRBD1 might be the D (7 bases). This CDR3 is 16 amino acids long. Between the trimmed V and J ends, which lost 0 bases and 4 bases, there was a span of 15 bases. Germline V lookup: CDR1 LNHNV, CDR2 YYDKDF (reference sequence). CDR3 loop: CATSRERAGGRETQYF. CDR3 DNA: TGTGCCACCAGCAGAGAACGAGCAGGGGGGCGAGAGACCCAGTACTTC.

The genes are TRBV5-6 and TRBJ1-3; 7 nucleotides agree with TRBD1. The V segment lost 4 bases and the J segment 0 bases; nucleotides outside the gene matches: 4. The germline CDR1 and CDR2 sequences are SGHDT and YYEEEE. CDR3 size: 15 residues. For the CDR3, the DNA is TGTGCCAGCAGCCCCGGGACAGTCTCTGGAAACACCATATATTTT. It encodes CASSPGTVSGNTIYF.

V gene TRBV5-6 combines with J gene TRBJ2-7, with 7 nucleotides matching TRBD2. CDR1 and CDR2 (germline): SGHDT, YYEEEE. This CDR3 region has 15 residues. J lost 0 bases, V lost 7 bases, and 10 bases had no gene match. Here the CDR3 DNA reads TGTGCCAGCCGCGGAACTAGCGACGTCTCCTACGAGCAGTACTTC. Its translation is CASRGTSDVSYEQYF.